This entry describes one T cell receptor beta chain. Its recognized antigen is unknown. Per-base quality was not reported, and no clone a single base away is much larger than it. The library was made by the immunoSEQ multiplex PCR assay. DNA from the cultured, isolated CD4+ T cells was subjected to TCR beta CDR3 sequencing. Under the source paper's analysis protocol: The analysis removed non-productive TCR sequences, trimmed reads to the CDR3 region, and retained only CDR3s that were 7 or more amino acids long. Antigen-specific clonotypes were identified using the MANAFEST web app by comparison of expansion in peptide wells against reference cultures. To be called positive, a clone needed expansion at FDR<0.05 compared with the reference and with all other wells, an odds ratio greater than 5, and a frequency greater than 0.1% in two replicate wells. Cross-reactive clonotypes were defined as significantly expanded in SARS-CoV-2 spike wells and in at least one common cold coronavirus spike condition. Levenshtein distance calculated with the stringdist R package was used to assess CDR3 similarity, and unrooted trees were constructed with ape in R 3.6.1. TCRdb holds this immuneACCESS table with in-frame rearrangements only. Some clones are missing; in checked studies, unresolved V genes explain under half, and the rest has no known cause. The D gene and trimming were derived from the DNA, and the V and J assignments and clone size from that table. The table for this sample lists some 68,000 clones; approximately 82% of them were counted only once. In total, the top ten clones hold 1.2% of the sample.

The entry originates in a study of vaccination effects on CD4 cells after COVID-19 (dated by TCRdb to between 2021 and 2024). Notes on the research overall: Post-vaccine samples across the study were collected a median of 72 days after the second dose, with a range of 14 to 241. The Oncomine TCR Beta short-read assay on an Illumina iSeq 100 was used to sequence cultures from other donors in the study. Altogether, roughly 10 COVID-19 convalescent patients and 4 SARS-CoV-2-naive healthy vaccine recipients made up the full study. The study compared SARS-CoV-2 spike-specific CD4+ TCR repertoires before and after mRNA vaccination in COVID-19 convalescent patients and infection-naive vaccine recipients.

What the research found in general, with its limitations: Among healthy vaccine recipients, nearly all vaccine-induced clones were SARS-CoV-2 mono-reactive, and just 1 of 255 was cross-reactive with common cold coronaviruses. Marked clonal contraction was observed in both infection-induced and vaccine-induced clones at late post-vaccination timepoints, consistent with waning T cell responses. Limitations of the study were the small number of convalescent patients and the absence of early post-infection timepoints.

In the ViraFEST assay, PBMC were stimulated with viral peptide pools, and antigen-specific CD4+ T cell clonotypes were then identified by expansion using TCR sequencing. After about 10 days of culture, CD4+ T cells were isolated with the EasySep CD4+ T cell isolation kit. Two doses of either the BNT162b2 or the mRNA-1273 mRNA SARS-CoV-2 vaccine were administered to participants. Negative nucleocapsid antibody results before and after vaccination confirmed that the healthy vaccine recipients had no prior SARS-CoV-2 infection. Over 1.5 million PBMC per well were cultured with approximately 10 ug/ml peptides in IMDM containing around 5% human AB serum, around 10 IU/ml IL-2 and gentamicin. Half of the culture medium was replaced with fresh IL-2-containing medium on days 3 and 7. Each peptide stimulation condition was cultured in triplicate wells unless otherwise noted. Using Ficoll-Paque Plus gradient centrifugation, PBMC were separated from whole blood and then either used fresh or cryopreserved at -140C. The overlapping peptide pools covered the spike proteins of SARS-CoV-2 and of the common cold coronaviruses HCoV-NL63, HCoV-OC43 and HCoV-229E. The QIAamp micro DNA kit was used to extract genomic DNA from the cultured CD4+ T cells.

The starting material was CD4+ T cells from PBMCs cultured with HCoV-229E spike peptides, obtained after COVID-19 vaccination. The cell subset or site label of this sample denotes: HCoV-229E spike overlapping peptide pool stimulation. The clonotype was recovered from a human donor who received a COVID-19 vaccine.

The CDR3 in this case is CASIPLTAIYGYTF. The DNA is TGTGCCAGCATCCCCTTGACAGCGATTTATGGCTACACCTTC. This chain is built from TRBV6-5 and TRBJ1-2; the D segment could be TRBD1, given 5 matching bases. The CDR3 runs 14 amino acids, cysteine and phenylalanine included. The read is trimmed to its CDR3 DNA, 42 bases read in frame from base 1. The germline V gene encodes CDR1 MNHEY and CDR2 SVGAGI. V gives up 7 bases and J gives up 5 bases, and the segment between their germline ends measures 17 bases.